The clone carrying this TCR beta chain has a handful of counts. This sample is drawn from a study of blood T cell repertoires in COVID-19. Method: immunoSEQ multiplex PCR; TCRdb's copy keeps in-frame clones and lacks some. Here the sample spans about 180,000 clones, more than 75% being singletons. The CDR3 runs 16 residues. The V gene end was trimmed by 2 bases and the J gene end by 6 bases; junction bases not matched to a gene: 9. Germline CDR1 is MGHRA and CDR2 is YSYEKL. The source is a person between 70 and 80 years old with COVID-19, enrolled during active disease. Sequencing was performed on peripheral blood. The genes are TRBV4-1 and TRBJ2-2; 7 positions match TRBD1. The CDR3 nucleotides are TGCGCCAGCAGCCAAAACAGGGGTTTTTGGTCCGGGGAGCTGTTTTTT. Translating it yields CASSQNRGFWSGELFF.